These 2 T cell receptor beta chains were all obtained from the same sample, sequenced in a study of T cell repertoires in cytomegalovirus infection. TCRdb re-analysed the reads in MiXCR, keeping a single row per CDR3 protein. The data contain about 360,000 distinct CDR3 sequences, over 15% of them singletons. Sample: PBMCs. The receptors were gathered from a human donor in good health (CMV status not recorded). Some clones in this sample may be carry-over from other donors' samples.

This clonotype has at least ten counts. This chain connects TRBV19 to TRBJ2-1; a possible D gene is TRBD1 (5 bases). The CDR3 extends over 13 amino acids. The germline CDR1 and CDR2 sequences are LNHDA and SQIVND (reference sequence). V was pared by 3 bases and J by 5 bases, with 8 bases between. The CDR3 region has the DNA TGTGCCAGTAGTATCCGACAGAACAATGAGCAGTTCTTC. It codes for CASSIRQNNEQFF.

The rearrangement joins TRBV7-2 to TRBJ1-2, with a possible D match to TRBD1 (5 bases). Trimming took off 1 base at V and 6 bases at J, with 15 bases between the two ends. CDR3 length: 15 residues. The germline V gene has CDR1 SGHTA and CDR2 FQGNSA. The CDR3 DNA follows: TGTGCCAGCAGCTTAGGGGCCCAGGGTGATCATGGCTACACCTTC. It translates to CASSLGAQGDHGYTF.